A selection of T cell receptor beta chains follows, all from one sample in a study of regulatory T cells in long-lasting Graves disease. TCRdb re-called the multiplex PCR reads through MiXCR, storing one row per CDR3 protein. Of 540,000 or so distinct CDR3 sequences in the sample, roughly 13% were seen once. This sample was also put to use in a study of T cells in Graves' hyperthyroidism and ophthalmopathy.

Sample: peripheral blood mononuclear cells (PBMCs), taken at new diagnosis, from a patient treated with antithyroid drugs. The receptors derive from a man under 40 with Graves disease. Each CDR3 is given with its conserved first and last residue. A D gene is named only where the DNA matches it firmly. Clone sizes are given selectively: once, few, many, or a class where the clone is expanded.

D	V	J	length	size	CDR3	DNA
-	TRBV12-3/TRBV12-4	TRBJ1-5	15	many	CASSPRDTSNQPQHF	TGTGCCAGCAGTCCCCGGGACACTAGCAATCAGCCCCAGCATTTT
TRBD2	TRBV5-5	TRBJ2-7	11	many	CASSLGAGDRF	TGTGCCAGCAGCTTGGGTGCGGGGGATAGGTTC
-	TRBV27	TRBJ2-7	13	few	CASSLSVAYEQYF	TGTGCCAGCAGTTTATCGGTGGCCTACGAGCAGTACTTC
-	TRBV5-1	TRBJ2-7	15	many	CASSLDGDPSYEQYF	TGCGCCAGCAGCTTGGACGGGGACCCCTCCTACGAGCAGTACTTC
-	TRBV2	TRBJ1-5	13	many	CASRGENGQPQHF	TGTGCCAGCAGGGGGGAAAATGGTCAGCCCCAGCATTTT
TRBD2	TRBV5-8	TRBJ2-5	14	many	CASSRTSAQETQYF	TGTGCCAGCAGTCGGACTAGCGCACAAGAGACCCAGTACTTC
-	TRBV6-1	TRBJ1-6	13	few	CASRPFISSPLHF	TGTGCCAGCAGACCTTTCATATCTTCACCCCTCCACTTT
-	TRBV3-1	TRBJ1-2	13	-	CASSQLSGSDYTF	TGTGCCAGCAGCCAACTGTCAGGGAGTGACTACACCTTC
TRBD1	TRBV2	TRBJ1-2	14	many	CASSYDRGNYGYTF	TGTGCCAGCAGCTATGACAGGGGAAACTATGGCTACACCTTC
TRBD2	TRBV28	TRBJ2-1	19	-	CASFYRKPGLAGGLNEQFF	TGTGCCAGCTTTTATAGGAAACCGGGACTAGCGGGAGGCTTGAATGAGCAGTTCTTC
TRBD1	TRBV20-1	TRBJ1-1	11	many	CSAGPTGKAFF	TGCAGTGCTGGCCCGACAGGGAAAGCTTTCTTT
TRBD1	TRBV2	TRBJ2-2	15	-	CASRGGQGYTGELFF	TGTGCCAGCAGGGGGGGACAGGGTTACACCGGGGAGCTGTTTTTT
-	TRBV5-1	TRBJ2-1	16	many	CASSLGWRGEYNEQFF	TGCGCCAGCAGCTTGGGATGGCGGGGCGAATACAATGAGCAGTTCTTC
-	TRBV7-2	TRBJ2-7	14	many	CASSLVGLTDEQYF	TGTGCCAGCAGCTTAGTCGGACTGACTGACGAGCAGTACTTC
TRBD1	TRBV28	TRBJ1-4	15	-	CASSRAGTGNEKLFF	TGTGCCAGCAGCCGGGCCGGGACAGGGAATGAAAAACTGTTTTTT
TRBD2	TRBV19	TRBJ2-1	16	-	CASSRILAGVNNEQFF	TGTGCCAGTAGTCGAATTCTGGCGGGAGTAAATAATGAGCAGTTCTTC
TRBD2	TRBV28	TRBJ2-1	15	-	CASSYGTSLYNEQFF	TGTGCCAGCAGTTACGGGACTAGCCTCTACAATGAGCAGTTCTTC
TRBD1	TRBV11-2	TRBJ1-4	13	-	CASSPRGHEKLFF	TGTGCCAGCAGCCCAAGGGGGCATGAAAAACTGTTTTTT
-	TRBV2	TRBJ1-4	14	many	CASRPVSTNEKLFF	TGTGCCAGCAGACCCGTCTCAACTAATGAAAAACTGTTTTTT
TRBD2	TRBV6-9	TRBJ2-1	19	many	CASSYSPVPGLALYNEQFF	TGTGCCAGCAGTTACTCCCCTGTACCGGGACTAGCGCTCTACAATGAGCAGTTCTTC
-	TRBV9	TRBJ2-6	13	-	CASSAVGANVLTF	TGTGCCAGCAGCGCGGTTGGGGCCAACGTCCTGACTTTC
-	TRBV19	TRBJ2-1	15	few	CASSSRLGSYNEQFF	TGTGCCAGTAGTTCCCGACTGGGCTCCTACAATGAGCAGTTCTTC
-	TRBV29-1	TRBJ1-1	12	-	CSVVNYYTEAFF	TGCAGCGTTGTTAATTATTACACTGAAGCTTTCTTT
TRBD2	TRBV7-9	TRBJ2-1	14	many	CASSLQAGANEQFF	TGTGCCAGCAGCCTCCAAGCGGGAGCTAATGAGCAGTTCTTC
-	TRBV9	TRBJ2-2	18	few	CASSGRPGQQINTGELFF	TGTGCCAGCAGCGGCAGACCCGGACAGCAAATTAACACCGGGGAGCTGTTTTTT
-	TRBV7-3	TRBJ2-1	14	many	CASSLTGRLNEQFF	TGTGCCAGCAGCTTAACAGGTAGATTGAATGAGCAGTTCTTC
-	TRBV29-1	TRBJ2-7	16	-	CSVEGQSGESSYEQYF	TGCAGCGTTGAGGGACAGTCGGGAGAGAGCTCCTACGAGCAGTACTTC
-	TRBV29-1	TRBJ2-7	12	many	CSVVDRPYEQYF	TGCAGCGTTGTGGACAGACCCTACGAGCAGTACTTC
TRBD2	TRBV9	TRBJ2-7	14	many	CASSAAGGLDEQYF	TGTGCCAGCAGCGCAGCGGGAGGTTTGGACGAGCAGTACTTC
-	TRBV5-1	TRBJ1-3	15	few	CASSLGAGTGNTIYF	TGCGCCAGCAGCTTGGGAGCAGGGACTGGAAACACCATATATTTT
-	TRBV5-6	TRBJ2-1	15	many	CASSLAADTYNEQFF	TGTGCCAGCAGCTTGGCTGCGGACACCTACAATGAGCAGTTCTTC
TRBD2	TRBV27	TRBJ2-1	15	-	CASSRPSGGYNEQFF	TGTGCCAGCAGCCGACCTAGCGGGGGCTACAATGAGCAGTTCTTC
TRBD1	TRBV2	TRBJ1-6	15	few	CASTTGQGANSPLHF	TGTGCCAGCACTACGGGACAGGGAGCTAATTCACCCCTCCACTTT
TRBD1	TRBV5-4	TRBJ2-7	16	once	CATQHSSGQGFYEQYF	TGTGCCACCCAACACAGCTCGGGACAGGGGTTCTACGAGCAGTACTTC
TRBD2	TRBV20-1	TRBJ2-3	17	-	CSAISGSGLRSTDTQYF	TGCAGTGCTATCAGCGGGAGCGGTCTTCGGAGCACAGATACGCAGTATTTT
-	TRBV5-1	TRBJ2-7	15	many	CASSLGREHSYEQYF	TGCGCCAGCAGCTTGGGACGGGAGCACTCCTACGAGCAGTACTTC
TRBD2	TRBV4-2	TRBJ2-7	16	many	CASSQVGGTSQGEQYF	TGTGCCAGCAGCCAAGTCGGCGGGACTAGTCAGGGCGAGCAGTACTTC
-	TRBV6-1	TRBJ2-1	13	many	CASSEALRVEEFF	TGTGCCAGCAGTGAAGCGCTTCGGGTAGAGGAGTTCTTC
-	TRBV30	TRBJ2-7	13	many	CAWSVTGVNEQYF	TGTGCCTGGAGTGTTACGGGAGTGAACGAGCAGTACTTC
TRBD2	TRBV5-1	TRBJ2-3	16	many	CASLGGREGLADTQYF	TGCGCCAGCCTAGGAGGGCGGGAGGGCCTGGCAGATACGCAGTATTTT
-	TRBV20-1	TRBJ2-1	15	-	CSARDLQASYNEQFF	TGCAGTGCTAGAGATTTGCAGGCATCCTACAATGAGCAGTTCTTC
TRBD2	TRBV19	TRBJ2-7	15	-	CASSIGLAGVDEQYF	TGTGCCAGTAGTATAGGCCTAGCGGGAGTGGACGAGCAGTACTTC
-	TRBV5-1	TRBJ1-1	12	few	CASSYHNTEAFF	TGCGCCAGCAGCTATCATAACACTGAAGCTTTCTTT
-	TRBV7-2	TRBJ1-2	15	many	CASSPGPGTPHGYTF	TGTGCCAGCAGCCCTGGACCCGGGACACCCCATGGCTACACCTTC
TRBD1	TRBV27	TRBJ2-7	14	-	CASSWTGLNYEQYF	TGTGCCAGCAGTTGGACAGGGCTTAACTACGAGCAGTACTTC
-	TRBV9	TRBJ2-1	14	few	CASSVDGSYNEQFF	TGTGCCAGCAGCGTAGACGGTTCCTACAATGAGCAGTTCTTC
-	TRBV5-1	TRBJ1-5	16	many	CASSPMGGGSNQPQHF	TGCGCCAGCAGCCCTATGGGGGGCGGAAGCAATCAGCCCCAGCATTTT
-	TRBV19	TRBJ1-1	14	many	CASSKQAQGTEAFF	TGTGCCAGTAGTAAACAGGCCCAGGGCACTGAAGCTTTCTTT
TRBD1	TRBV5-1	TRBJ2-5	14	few	CASRWQTGRETQYF	TGCGCCAGCAGGTGGCAGACAGGGAGAGAGACCCAGTACTTC
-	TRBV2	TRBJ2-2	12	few	CASLQNTGELFF	TGTGCCAGTCTGCAGAACACCGGGGAGCTGTTTTTT
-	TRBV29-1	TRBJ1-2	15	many	CSVRARGLPEHGYTF	TGCAGCGTCCGAGCTAGAGGGCTCCCTGAACATGGCTACACCTTC
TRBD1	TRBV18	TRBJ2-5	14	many	CASSPTRQGETQYF	TGTGCCAGCTCACCTACTAGACAGGGAGAGACCCAGTACTTC
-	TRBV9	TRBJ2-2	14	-	CASSVAINSGELFF	TGTGCCAGCAGCGTAGCTATAAATTCCGGGGAGCTGTTTTTT
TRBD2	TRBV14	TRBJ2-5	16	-	CASSPRLAGVGETQYF	TGTGCCAGCAGCCCCAGACTAGCGGGAGTCGGGGAGACCCAGTACTTC